A single sample gave rise to the 15 T cell receptor beta chains below, sequenced in a study of radiotherapy plus CTLA-4 blockade in lung cancer. Using immunoSEQ multiplex PCR, the repertoire was profiled, and TCRdb retains in-frame clones only, with some absent. The sample includes 50,000 to 65,000 clones, more than 60% of them seen just once. Sequenced here: peripheral blood, sampled from a patient treated with radiotherapy plus ipilimumab. Source of these receptors: a human donor with non-small cell lung cancer who had a complete response to radiotherapy plus ipilimumab.

The CDR3 sequence: CARAWGGGQPQHF. CDR3 sequence (DNA): TGTGCCAGGGCCTGGGGGGGCGGGCAGCCCCAGCATTTT. The V and J genes are TRBV19 and TRBJ1-5, with D possibly matching TRBD1 (6 bases). Trimming removed 9 bases at V and 7 bases at J, with 16 bases between. CDR1 is LNHDA and CDR2 is SQIVND in the germline V gene (reference sequence). The CDR3 totals 13 residues.

This clone has more than one count but fewer than ten. The gene calls are TRBV9 and TRBJ1-5; possibly TRBD1 for D (6 bases). Trimming left V 0 bases short and J 2 bases short, with 6 bases between. From germline, CDR1 is SGDLS and CDR2 YYNGEE. CDR3 length: 14 amino acids. As DNA, the CDR3 is TGTGCCAGCAGCGTAGAGGGGGGCAATCAGCCCCAGCATTTT. The encoded protein is CASSVEGGNQPQHF.

The chain recombines TRBV7-9 with TRBJ2-3; D is unresolved. Germline lookup yields CDR1 SEHNR and CDR2 FQNEAQ (reference sequence). CDR3 size: 15 residues. With 0 bases removed from V and 6 bases from J, the gap between germline ends came to 13 bases. CDR3 protein: CASSLADRLSDTQYF. CDR3 DNA: TGTGCCAGCAGCTTAGCCGACCGACTCTCGGATACGCAGTATTTT.

V and J are TRBV5-1 and TRBJ2-2; TRBD1 might be the D (6 bases). Germline V gene sequence: CDR1 SGHRS, CDR2 YFSETQ. The V gene lost 4 bases and the J gene lost 2 bases, with 12 bases spanning the gap. The length of the CDR3 is 15 residues. The CDR3 is CASSQDRPNTGELFF. The CDR3 DNA reads TGCGCCAGCAGCCAAGACAGGCCCAACACCGGGGAGCTGTTTTTT.

The rearrangement links TRBV11-2 to TRBJ1-2; 8 nucleotides line up with TRBD1. The CDR3 has 13 amino acids. The V gene end was trimmed by 5 bases and the J gene end by 13 bases; junction bases not matched to a gene: 12. CDR1 SGHAT and CDR2 FQNNGV come from the germline V gene. CDR3 in DNA: TGTGCCAGCAGCGCCCAAGGACAGGGTGGGGTCACCTTC. Its translation is CASSAQGQGGVTF.

The genes are TRBV10-3 and TRBJ2-1; TRBD2 might be the D (6 bases). V lost 4 bases and J 3 bases, leaving 19 bases between the germline ends. Germline lookup yields CDR1 ENHRY and CDR2 SYGVKD. This CDR3 has 17 residues. The CDR3 region is CAISVSPDGRNYNEQFF. The CDR3 coding sequence is TGTGCCATCAGTGTCTCCCCGGACGGGAGAAACTACAATGAGCAGTTCTTC.

This clone has more than one count but fewer than ten. The chain couples TRBV7-2 to TRBJ2-1; 11 nucleotides match TRBD1. This CDR3 has 15 amino acids. Trimming cost V 5 bases and J 9 bases; bases outside gene matches: 9. Germline CDR1 reads SGHTA; CDR2 reads FQGNSA. CDR3 region: CASSPTGTGGGEQFF. In nucleotides, the CDR3 is TGTGCCAGCAGCCCGACCGGGACAGGGGGAGGTGAGCAGTTCTTC. The whole variable domain, filled in from reference TRBV7-2 and TRBJ2-1, reads GAGVSQSPSNKVTEKGKDVELRCDPISGHTALYWYRQSLGQGLEFLIYFQGNSAPDKSGLPSDRFSAERTGGSVSTLTIQRTQQEDSAVYLCASSPTGTGGGEQFFGPGTRLTVL.

There are a few counts of this clone. The J gene is TRBJ1-4, the V gene TRBV5-8; D might be TRBD1 (6 bases). V was clipped by 1 base and J by 7 bases, with 11 bases between them. This CDR3 contains 14 residues. Germline V gene data show CDR1 as SGHTS and CDR2 as YDEGEE. DNA for the CDR3: TGTGCCAGCAGCTTGTCCAGGGGCGGTGAAAAACTGTTTTTT. This codes for CASSLSRGGEKLFF.

This clone is labeled medium-sized. J is TRBJ1-4 and V is TRBV19, with 8 nucleotides matching TRBD1. CDR3 length: 13 residues. The V segment lost 6 bases and the J segment 7 bases; nucleotides outside the gene matches: 4. Germline V gene sequence: CDR1 LNHDA, CDR2 SQIVND (reference sequence). The DNA of the CDR3 is TGTGCCAGTAGGACAGGGGAGAGTGAAAAACTGTTTTTT. Protein: CASRTGESEKLFF.

The rearrangement links TRBV7-9 to TRBJ1-1; the D gene is possibly TRBD1 (5 bases). This CDR3 has 18 amino acids. V lost 2 bases to trimming and J lost 3 bases, with 22 bases between them. Germline V lookup: CDR1 SEHNR, CDR2 FQNEAQ (reference sequence). The CDR3 DNA reads as TGTGCCAGCAGCTTATTCAGGCTGGGGACTGTGGGGCACACTGAAGCTTTCTTT. Its protein product is CASSLFRLGTVGHTEAFF.

The sample holds a few counts of this clone. The gene calls are TRBV6-5 and TRBJ1-3, with a possible D match to TRBD1 (6 bases). V lost 6 bases and J lost 0, with 12 bases in between. The CDR3 is 15 amino acids. Per germline, CDR1 MNHEY and CDR2 SVGAGI. As DNA, the CDR3 is TGTGCCAGCAGCCAACAGGGCCTCTCTGGAAACACCATATATTTT. Amino acid sequence: CASSQQGLSGNTIYF.

The chain links TRBV27 to TRBJ2-5; D is ambiguous. The CDR3 has 12 amino acids. Trimming stripped 8 bases from V and 1 base from J, with 8 bases between. Germline V gene lookup returns CDR1 MNHEY and CDR2 SMNVEV (reference sequence). The CDR3 DNA is TGTGCCAGCCCCCCTCCCCAAGAGACCCAGTACTTC. Amino acid sequence: CASPPPQETQYF.

The chain joins TRBV5-1 to TRBJ2-2; a weak D match, TRBD2 (5 bases). The V end lost 4 bases, the J end lost 6 bases, and 16 bases lay between the germline ends. Germline loops: CDR1 SGHRS, CDR2 YFSETQ. The CDR3 sequence is 15 residues long. CDR3 coding DNA: TGCGCCAGCAGCCGACCCTCTAGCTCCTCCGGGGAGCTGTTTTTT. Translating it yields CASSRPSSSSGELFF.

This clone has a handful of counts. The rearrangement joins TRBV30 to TRBJ1-2; no reliable D call. CDR1 is GTSNPN and CDR2 is SVGIG in the germline V gene (reference sequence). The CDR3 has 13 residues. Trimming pared 0 bases from V and 7 bases from J, leaving 12 bases between. The CDR3 spells CAWSVSRMTGYTF. DNA of the CDR3: TGTGCCTGGAGTGTCTCTAGGATGACTGGCTACACCTTC. Full variable domain (remainder filled in from reference TRBV30 and TRBJ1-2): SQTIHQWPATLVQPVGSPLSLECTVEGTSNPNLYWYRQAAGRGLQLLFYSVGIGQISSEVPQNLSASRPQDRQFILSSKKLLLSDSGFYLCAWSVSRMTGYTFGSGTRLTVV.

The CDR3 sequence is CASSIIGQVGISGANVLTF. DNA for the CDR3: TGTGCCAGTAGTATAATCGGACAGGTGGGAATCTCTGGGGCCAACGTCCTGACTTTC. This rearrangement joins TRBV19 to TRBJ2-6; TRBD1 matches 7 bases. This CDR3 contains 19 residues. Germline V CDR1 and CDR2: LNHDA, SQIVND (reference sequence). Trimming took 2 bases from V and 0 from J; bases not matched to a gene: 10.